The T cell receptor (beta chain) under discussion was sequenced for a study of cytomegalovirus exposure and HLA in healthy donors. The overall study: It was reported in a later analysis that the roughly 120 validation repertoires used the same platform as the 666 first-cohort repertoires.

The donors were members of the validation cohort, which comprised more than 90 subjects and was separate from the first cohort of 666 subjects. Study-wide findings and caveats: In vitro confirmation showed a few CMV-associated chains to be CMV antigen specific.

Generated by immunoSEQ multiplex PCR, the TCRdb table keeps only in-frame clones and is missing some. Among more than 90,000 clones listed, 88% were seen once. V shed 1 base and J 5 bases; nucleotides not matched to a gene: 2. The germline V gene has CDR1 MGHRA and CDR2 YSYEKL. There are 14 residues in the CDR3. In this sample, this clone turned up once. No antigen is known for it. This TCR was sampled from a man in his late teens or twenties in good health and CMV-seropositive. The sequencing input was PBMCs. This chain joins TRBV4-1 and TRBJ2-7; TRBD1 aligns across 10 bases. The CDR3 is CASSQGDRGHEQYF. In DNA form, the CDR3 reads TGCGCCAGCAGCCAAGGGGACAGGGGCCACGAGCAGTACTTC.